This TCR beta chain is from a study of technical replicates of blood from a few donors. Some clones are missing from TCRdb's copy, which holds only in-frame ones; the method was immunoSEQ multiplex PCR. The sample carries under 85,000 clones, around 96% recorded once. Germline V gene data show CDR1 as SGDLS and CDR2 as YYNGEE. V shed 3 bases and J shed 2 bases, with 12 bases lying between them. The CDR3 extends over 14 amino acids. The V call is TRBV9, the J call TRBJ2-7; possibly TRBD2 for D (5 bases). This sequence originates from a human donor in good health. Sequencing used T cells isolated from PBMCs. The CDR3 DNA reads as TGTGCCAGCAGCGCCCCCGGGAACCCCTACGAGCAGTACTTC. Translated: CASSAPGNPYEQYF.